Following are 12 T cell receptor beta chains from one sample sequenced in a study of regulatory T cells in long-lasting Graves disease. Through Arm-PCR of CDR3 regions and iRepertoire HTBI primers, TCR beta libraries were built. TCRdb re-analysed the multiplex PCR reads in MiXCR, keeping a single row per CDR3 protein. This table has about 530,000 distinct CDR3 sequences, roughly 15% appearing once. Time point in this sample: newly diagnosed GD, antithyroid drugs for less than 3 months. From PBMCs, RNA was extracted and then used to make the TCR library. The sample was also reused in another study, on T cells in Graves' hyperthyroidism and ophthalmopathy.

The source material was peripheral blood mononuclear cells (PBMCs), sampled at new diagnosis, from a patient treated with antithyroid drugs. Every receptor here comes from a middle-aged woman with Graves disease.

V gene TRBV6-2 or TRBV6-3 combines with J gene TRBJ1-5, with D unclear. Trimming took off 6 bases at V and 6 bases at J, with 9 bases between the two ends. The CDR3 covers 12 residues. The germline gives CDR1 MNHEY, CDR2 SVGEGT. The chain's CDR3 is CASRGGGQPQHF. CDR3 DNA: TGTGCCAGCAGGGGAGGTGGTCAGCCCCAGCATTTT.

This rearrangement joins TRBV6-2 or TRBV6-3 to TRBJ2-1, with 12 bases lining up with TRBD2. CDR3 length equals 13 residues. The V segment lost 8 bases and the J segment 6 bases; nucleotides outside the gene matches: 2. Germline V CDR1 and CDR2: MNHEY, SVGEGT. The CDR3 DNA is TGTGCCAGCGTGGGACTAGCGGGCAATGAGCAGTTCTTC. Translating it yields CASVGLAGNEQFF.

This clonotype was counted a few times. The chain joins TRBV29-1 to TRBJ2-5; D tentatively reads TRBD1 or TRBD2 (5 bases each). CDR3 length equals 11 residues. CDR1 and CDR2 from the germline V gene are SQVTM and ANQGSEA. V shed 6 bases and J shed 4 bases, with 9 bases lying between them. In DNA, the CDR3 is TGCAGCGTAGGGGACCGAGAGACCCAGTACTTC. Amino acids: CSVGDRETQYF.

As to this clonotype: A read error may explain this, as a much larger clone is one base away. The chain uses TRBV2 and TRBJ2-5; D is possibly TRBD2 (5 bases). The length of the CDR3 is 11 residues. Germline V CDR1 and CDR2: SNHLY, FYNNEI. The CDR3 here is CASSERETLYF. CDR3 nucleotide sequence: TGTGCCAGCAGTGAAAGGGAGACCCTGTACTTC. The full variable domain, completed using reference TRBV2 and TRBJ2-5, is EPEVTQTPSHQVTQMGQEVILRCVPISNHLYFYWYRQILGQKVEFLVSFYNNEISEKSEIFDDQFSVERPDGSNFTLKIRSTKLEDSAMYFCASSERETLYFGPGTRLLVL.

This chain joins TRBV6-2 or TRBV6-3 and TRBJ2-1; D not resolved. Per the germline V gene, CDR1 is MNHEY and CDR2 is SVGEGT. CDR3 size: 13 residues. Trimming pared 6 bases from V and 4 bases from J, leaving 10 bases between. The CDR3 nucleotides read TGTGCCAGCAGCTTAGTCAGATACAATGAGCAGTTCTTC. Translation: CASSLVRYNEQFF.

Only a few counts were recorded for this clonotype. J is TRBJ2-1 and V is TRBV5-1; D is tentatively TRBD1 or TRBD2 (7 bases each). Germline V gene lookup returns CDR1 SGHRS and CDR2 YFSETQ. V lost 3 bases and J lost 1, with 14 bases in between. The CDR3 is 16 residues long. The CDR3 spells CASSYRQGGSYNEQFF. In nucleotides, the CDR3 is TGCGCCAGCAGCTACCGGCAGGGGGGGTCCTACAATGAGCAGTTCTTC.

This clonotype was observed a handful of times. The V and J genes are TRBV29-1 and TRBJ2-2, with D perhaps given as TRBD1 or TRBD2 (6 bases each). Germline CDR1 SQVTM, CDR2 ANQGSEA. This CDR3 is 14 amino acids long. Deletions cut 3 bases from V and 1 base from J, with 9 bases between. The CDR3 nucleotides are TGCAGCGTTGATGCGGGACAGAACACCGGGGAGCTGTTTTTT. Protein sequence: CSVDAGQNTGELFF.

This clonotype was detected ten times or more. The rearrangement uses TRBV12-3 or TRBV12-4 and TRBJ2-1, with D hard to call. This CDR3 has 9 residues. Deletions cut 8 bases from V and 7 bases from J, with 3 bases between. Written as DNA, the CDR3 is TGTGCCAGCTGGAATGAGCAGTTCTTC. Translating gives CASWNEQFF.

This clonotype was found many times. The CDR3 loop reads CASSQEGRDEQFF. The CDR3 region has the DNA TGTGCCAGCAGCCAAGAGGGGAGGGATGAGCAGTTCTTC. The chain is built from TRBV3-1 and TRBJ2-1, with 7 bases fitting TRBD2. V shed 0 bases and J 8 bases; nucleotides not matched to a gene: 1. The CDR3 runs to 13 residues. Germline V lookup: CDR1 LGHDT, CDR2 YNNKEL (reference sequence).

This clonotype was seen a handful of times. V is TRBV12-3 or TRBV12-4 and J is TRBJ2-7; 8 bases map to TRBD1. The CDR3 contains 15 residues. V shed 5 bases, J shed 7 bases, and the junction held 13 bases outside the gene matches. CDR3 in DNA: TGTGCCAGCAGTCTCCAGGACAGGGAAGAGGGTGAGCAGTACTTC. Translation: CASSLQDREEGEQYF.

V usage is TRBV24-1 and J usage is TRBJ2-6, with TRBD1 identical over 10 bases. Germline lookup yields CDR1 KGHDR and CDR2 SFDVKD. The CDR3 covers 18 residues. With V trimmed by 4 bases and J by 2 bases, 7 bases remained unmatched. The CDR3 DNA is TGTGCCACCAGTGACCCGGACAGGGGGGGTCCTGGGGCCAACGTCCTGACTTTC. Amino acids: CATSDPDRGGPGANVLTF.

As concerns this clonotype: A much larger clone differs by one base, so this may be a read error. This sequence joins TRBV28 and TRBJ2-7; maybe TRBD2 (7 bases). The germline CDR1 and CDR2 sequences are MDHEN and SYDVKM. This CDR3 contains 16 residues. The V gene lost 7 bases and the J gene lost 4 bases, with 23 bases spanning the gap. Written as DNA, the CDR3 is TGTGCCAGCATAGGGGGGGGGGGCCTCGGGAAATACGAGCAGTACTTC. Its protein is CASIGGGGLGKYEQYF.